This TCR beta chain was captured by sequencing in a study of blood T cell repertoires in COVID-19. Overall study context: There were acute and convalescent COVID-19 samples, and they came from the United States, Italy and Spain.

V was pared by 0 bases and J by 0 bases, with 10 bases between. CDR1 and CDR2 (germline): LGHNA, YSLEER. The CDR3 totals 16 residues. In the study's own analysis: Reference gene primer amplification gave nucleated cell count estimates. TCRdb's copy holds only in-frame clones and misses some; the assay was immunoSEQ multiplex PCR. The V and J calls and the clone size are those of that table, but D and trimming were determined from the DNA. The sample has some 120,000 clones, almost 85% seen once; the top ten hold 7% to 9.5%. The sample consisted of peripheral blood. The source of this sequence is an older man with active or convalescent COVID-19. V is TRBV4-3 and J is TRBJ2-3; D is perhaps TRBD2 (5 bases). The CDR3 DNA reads TGCGCCAGCAGCCAAGAAACGGAGCGGAGCACAGATACGCAGTATTTT. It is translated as CASSQETERSTDTQYF.